The rows below give T cell receptor beta chains drawn from one sample of a study of blood T cells in healthy people across ages. TCRdb re-called the 5' RACE reads through MiXCR, storing one row per CDR3 protein. The table includes some 860,000 distinct CDR3 sequences, roughly 56% detected once. The sequenced sample was blood. The source of these receptors is a man aged 40-55 years in good health. The conserved cysteine and the conserved F or W are not part of the CDR3 here. The order of the fields is clone size, V gene, CDR3 length, J gene, CDR3 protein. Only some rows state a clone size, as once, few, many or a class for expanded clones.

>-|TRBV6-2/TRBV6-3|12|TRBJ2-5
ASSRDGGPETQY
>-|TRBV12-3/TRBV12-4|12|TRBJ1-4
ASSPHSRNEKLF
>few|TRBV6-5|14|TRBJ2-7
ASSYSGTGDSYEQY
>-|TRBV12-3/TRBV12-4|14|TRBJ2-7
ASSPRASGRAREQY
>-|TRBV12-3/TRBV12-4|12|TRBJ2-5
ASSLGTGLETQY
>-|TRBV27|11|TRBJ2-7
ASSLGLFNEQY
>-|TRBV29-1|10|TRBJ2-7
SVEMGGDEQY
>few|TRBV7-3|13|TRBJ2-5
ASSFRTGGLETQY
>-|TRBV20-1|15|TRBJ2-3
SARPIKGAGRTDTQY
>-|TRBV6-1|14|TRBJ2-7
ASSGTHAREINEQY
>-|TRBV28|12|TRBJ2-5
ATAPGTYQETQY
>-|TRBV4-1|14|TRBJ2-7
ASSQAPHGSSYEQY
>-|TRBV7-2|11|TRBJ1-1
ASSPLEGIEAF
>-|TRBV12-3/TRBV12-4|12|-
ASSLTGSTNEQY
>few|TRBV27|12|TRBJ1-4
ASGTVLGNEKLF
>-|TRBV5-6|10|TRBJ2-7
ASSNRVEEQY
>-|TRBV5-1|15|TRBJ2-3
ASSLEGFTGRTDTQY
>-|TRBV7-9|12|TRBJ1-2
ASSFGQGADGYT
>-|TRBV5-1|12|TRBJ1-1
ASSVDAAGTEAF
>-|TRBV24-1|13|TRBJ2-3
ATSPGWDLPDTQY
>-|TRBV7-6|16|TRBJ2-7
ASSLGVNLGPSSYEQY
>-|TRBV12-3/TRBV12-4|12|TRBJ2-7
ASSEEASSYEQY
>few|TRBV6-1|14|TRBJ2-1
ASSDVSGGGRGEQF